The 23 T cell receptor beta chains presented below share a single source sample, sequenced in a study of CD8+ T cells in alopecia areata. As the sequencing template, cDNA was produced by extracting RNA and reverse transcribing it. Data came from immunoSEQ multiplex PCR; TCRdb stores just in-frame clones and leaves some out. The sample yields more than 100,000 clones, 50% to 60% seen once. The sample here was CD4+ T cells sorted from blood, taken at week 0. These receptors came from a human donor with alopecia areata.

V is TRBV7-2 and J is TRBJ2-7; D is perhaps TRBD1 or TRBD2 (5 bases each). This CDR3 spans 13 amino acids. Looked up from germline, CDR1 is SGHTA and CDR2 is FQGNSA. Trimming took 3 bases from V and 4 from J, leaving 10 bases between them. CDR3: CASSLGTQYEQYF. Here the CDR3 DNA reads TGTGCCAGCAGCTTGGGGACGCAGTACGAGCAGTACTTC. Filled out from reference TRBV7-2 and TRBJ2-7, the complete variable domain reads GAGVSQSPSNKVTEKGKDVELRCDPISGHTALYWYRQSLGQGLEFLIYFQGNSAPDKSGLPSDRFSAERTGGSVSTLTIQRTQQEDSAVYLCASSLGTQYEQYFGPGTRLTVT.

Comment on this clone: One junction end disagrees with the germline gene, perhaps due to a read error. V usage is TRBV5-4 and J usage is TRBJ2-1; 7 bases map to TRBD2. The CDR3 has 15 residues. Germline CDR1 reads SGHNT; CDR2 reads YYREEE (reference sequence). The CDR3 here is CASSSPLADHNEQLF. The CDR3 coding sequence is TGTGCCAGCAGCTCGCCCCTAGCGGATCACAATGAGCAGCTCTTC.

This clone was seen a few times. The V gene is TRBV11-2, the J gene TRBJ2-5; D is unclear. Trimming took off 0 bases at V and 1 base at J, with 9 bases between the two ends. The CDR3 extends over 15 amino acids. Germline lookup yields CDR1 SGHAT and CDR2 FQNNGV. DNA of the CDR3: TGTGCCAGCAGCTTAGAGGGGTTCCCCCAAGAGACCCAGTACTTC. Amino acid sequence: CASSLEGFPQETQYF.

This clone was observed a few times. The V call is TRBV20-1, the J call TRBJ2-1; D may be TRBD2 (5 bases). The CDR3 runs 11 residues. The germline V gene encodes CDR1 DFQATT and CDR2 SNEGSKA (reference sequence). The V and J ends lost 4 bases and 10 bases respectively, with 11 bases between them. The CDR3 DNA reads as TGCAGTGCTATCGGGGAAATCGAGCAGTTCTTC. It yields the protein CSAIGEIEQFF.

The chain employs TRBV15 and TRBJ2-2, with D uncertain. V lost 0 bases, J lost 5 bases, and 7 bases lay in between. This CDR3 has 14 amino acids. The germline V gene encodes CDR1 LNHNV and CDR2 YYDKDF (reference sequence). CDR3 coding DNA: TGTGCCACCAGCAGAGATGGGGAAACCGGGGAGCTGTTTTTT. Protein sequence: CATSRDGETGELFF.

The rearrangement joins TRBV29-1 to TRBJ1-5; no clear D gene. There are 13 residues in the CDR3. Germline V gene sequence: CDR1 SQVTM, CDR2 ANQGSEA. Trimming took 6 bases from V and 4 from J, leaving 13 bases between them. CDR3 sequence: CSVKLEINQPQHF. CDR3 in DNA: TGCAGCGTGAAACTGGAAATTAATCAGCCCCAGCATTTT. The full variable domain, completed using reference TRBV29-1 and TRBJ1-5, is SAVISQKPSRDICQRGTSLTIQCQVDSQVTMMFWYRQQPGQSLTLIATANQGSEATYESGFVIDKFPISRPNLTFSTLTVSNMSPEDSSIYLCSVKLEINQPQHFGDGTRLSIL.

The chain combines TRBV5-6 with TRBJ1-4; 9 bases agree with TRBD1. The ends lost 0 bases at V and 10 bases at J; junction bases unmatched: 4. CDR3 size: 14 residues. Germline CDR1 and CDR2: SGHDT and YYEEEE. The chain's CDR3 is CASSLVDRGGKLFF. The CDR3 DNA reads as TGTGCCAGCAGCTTGGTGGACAGGGGCGGAAAACTGTTTTTT.

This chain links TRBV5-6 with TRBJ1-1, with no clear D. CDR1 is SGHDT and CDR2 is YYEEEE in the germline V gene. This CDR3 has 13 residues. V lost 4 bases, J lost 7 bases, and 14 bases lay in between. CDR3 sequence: CASSPRARGEAFF. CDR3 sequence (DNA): TGTGCCAGCAGCCCTAGGGCTCGGGGTGAAGCTTTCTTT. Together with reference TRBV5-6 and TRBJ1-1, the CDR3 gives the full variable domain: DAGVTQSPTHLIKTRGQQVTLRCSPKSGHDTVSWYQQALGQGPQFIFQYYEEEERQRGNFPDRFSGHQFPNYSSELNVNALLLGDSALYLCASSPRARGEAFFGQGTRLTVV.

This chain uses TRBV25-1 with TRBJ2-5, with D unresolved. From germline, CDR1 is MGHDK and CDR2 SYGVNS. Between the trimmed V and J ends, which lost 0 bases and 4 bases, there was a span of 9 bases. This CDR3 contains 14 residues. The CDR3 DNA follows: TGTGCCAGCAGTGAATATCCGCCCGGAGAGACCCAGTACTTC. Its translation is CASSEYPPGETQYF.

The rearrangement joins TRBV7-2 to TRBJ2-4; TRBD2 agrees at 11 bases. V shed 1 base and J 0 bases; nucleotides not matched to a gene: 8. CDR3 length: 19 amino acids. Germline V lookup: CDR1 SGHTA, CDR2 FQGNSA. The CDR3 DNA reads TGTGCCAGCAGCTTAGTCGCTAGCGGGGGGAATATAGCCAAAAACATTCAGTACTTC. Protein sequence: CASSLVASGGNIAKNIQYF.

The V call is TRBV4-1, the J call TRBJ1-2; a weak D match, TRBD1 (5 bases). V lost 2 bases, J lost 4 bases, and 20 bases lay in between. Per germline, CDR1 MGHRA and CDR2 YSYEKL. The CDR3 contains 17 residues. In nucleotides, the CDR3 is TGCGCCAGCAGCCAAAATCAGCCGGGACCAGCCCTCTATGGCTACACCTTC. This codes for CASSQNQPGPALYGYTF.

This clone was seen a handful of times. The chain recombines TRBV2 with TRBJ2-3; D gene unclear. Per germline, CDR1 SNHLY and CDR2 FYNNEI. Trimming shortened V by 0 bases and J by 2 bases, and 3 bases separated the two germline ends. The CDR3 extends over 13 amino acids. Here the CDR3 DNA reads TGTGCCAGCAGTGAAGCCGCCACAGATACGCAGTATTTT. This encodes CASSEAATDTQYF.

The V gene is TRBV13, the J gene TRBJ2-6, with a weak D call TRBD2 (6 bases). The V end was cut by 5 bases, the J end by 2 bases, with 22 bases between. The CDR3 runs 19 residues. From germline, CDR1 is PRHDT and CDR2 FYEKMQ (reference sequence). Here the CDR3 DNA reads TGTGCCAGCAGCCCGCTCCCGGGACCGGGGGTTACTGGGGCCAACGTCCTGACTTTC. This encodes CASSPLPGPGVTGANVLTF.

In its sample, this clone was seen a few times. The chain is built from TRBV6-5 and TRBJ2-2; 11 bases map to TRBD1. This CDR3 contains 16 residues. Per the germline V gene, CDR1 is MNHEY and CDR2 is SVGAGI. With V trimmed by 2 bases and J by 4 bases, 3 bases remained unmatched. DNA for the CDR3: TGTGCCAGCAGTTACCGCGGGACAGGGGGCACCGGGGAGCTGTTTTTT. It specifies CASSYRGTGGTGELFF.

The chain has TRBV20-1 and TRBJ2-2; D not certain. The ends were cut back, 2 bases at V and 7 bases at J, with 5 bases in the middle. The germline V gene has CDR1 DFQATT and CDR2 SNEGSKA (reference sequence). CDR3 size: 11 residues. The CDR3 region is CSARLVGELFF. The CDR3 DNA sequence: TGCAGTGCTAGATTGGTCGGGGAGCTGTTTTTT.

CDR3 nucleotide sequence: TGTGCCAGCAGCGCACCTAGCGGGAGAACGGGGACGCAGTATTTT. It codes for CASSAPSGRTGTQYF. The chain links TRBV7-2 to TRBJ2-3; 10 nucleotides line up with TRBD2. V dropped 5 bases and J dropped 9; count of bases not matched to a gene: 11. The CDR3 runs to 15 residues. Looked up from germline, CDR1 is SGHTA and CDR2 is FQGNSA. Combining the CDR3 with reference TRBV7-2 and TRBJ2-3 gives the whole variable domain GAGVSQSPSNKVTEKGKDVELRCDPISGHTALYWYRQSLGQGLEFLIYFQGNSAPDKSGLPSDRFSAERTGGSVSTLTIQRTQQEDSAVYLCASSAPSGRTGTQYFGPGTRLTVL.

The CDR3 region has the DNA TGTGCCAGCAGCTCCTACAGGGAATCGGGAGCTTTCTTT. This encodes CASSSYRESGAFF. The chain employs TRBV7-9 and TRBJ1-1; a weak D match, TRBD1 (6 bases). The germline gives CDR1 SEHNR, CDR2 FQNEAQ (reference sequence). This CDR3 has 13 residues. V lost 4 bases to trimming and J lost 10 bases, with 16 bases between them.

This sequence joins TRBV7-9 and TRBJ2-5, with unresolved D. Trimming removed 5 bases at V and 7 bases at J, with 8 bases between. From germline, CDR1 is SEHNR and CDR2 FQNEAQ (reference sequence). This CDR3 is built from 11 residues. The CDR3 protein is CASSQDWTQYF. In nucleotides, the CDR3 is TGTGCCAGCAGCCAAGACTGGACCCAGTACTTC. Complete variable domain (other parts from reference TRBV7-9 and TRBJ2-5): DTGVSQNPRHKITKRGQNVTFRCDPISEHNRLYWYRQTLGQGPEFLTYFQNEAQLEKSRLLSDRFSAERPKGSFSTLEIQRTEQGDSAMYLCASSQDWTQYFGPGTRLLVL.

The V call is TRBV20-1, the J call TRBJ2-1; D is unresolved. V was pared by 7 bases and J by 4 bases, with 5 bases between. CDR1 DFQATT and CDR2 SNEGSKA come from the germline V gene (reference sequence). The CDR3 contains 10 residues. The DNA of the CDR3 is TGCAGTGGTTTATACAATGAGCAGTTCTTC. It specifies CSGLYNEQFF.

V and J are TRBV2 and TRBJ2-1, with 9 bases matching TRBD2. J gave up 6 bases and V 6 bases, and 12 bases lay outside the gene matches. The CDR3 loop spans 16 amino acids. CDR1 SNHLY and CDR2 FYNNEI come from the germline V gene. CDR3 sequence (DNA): TGTGCCAGCAGGGACAAAACGGGACTAGCAGTCAATGAGCAGTTCTTC. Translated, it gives CASRDKTGLAVNEQFF. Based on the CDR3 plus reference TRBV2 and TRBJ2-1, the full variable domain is EPEVTQTPSHQVTQMGQEVILRCVPISNHLYFYWYRQILGQKVEFLVSFYNNEISEKSEIFDDQFSVERPDGSNFTLKIRSTKLEDSAMYFCASRDKTGLAVNEQFFGPGTRLTVL.

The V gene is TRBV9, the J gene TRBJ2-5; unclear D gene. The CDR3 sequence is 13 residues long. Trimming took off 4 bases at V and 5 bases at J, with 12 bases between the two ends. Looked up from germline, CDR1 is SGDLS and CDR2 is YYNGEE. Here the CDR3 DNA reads TGTGCCAGCAGCTCCTCGACGCGGGAGACCCAGTACTTC. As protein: CASSSSTRETQYF.

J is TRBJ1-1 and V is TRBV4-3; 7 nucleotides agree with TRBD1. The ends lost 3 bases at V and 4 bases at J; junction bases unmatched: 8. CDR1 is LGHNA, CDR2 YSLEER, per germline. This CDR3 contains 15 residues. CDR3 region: CASSQIDRDGTEAFF. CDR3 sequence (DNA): TGCGCCAGCAGCCAGATCGACAGGGACGGCACTGAAGCTTTCTTT.

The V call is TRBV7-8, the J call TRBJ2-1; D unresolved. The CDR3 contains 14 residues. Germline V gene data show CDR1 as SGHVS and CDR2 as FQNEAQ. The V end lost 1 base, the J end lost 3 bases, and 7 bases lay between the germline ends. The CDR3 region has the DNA TGTGCCAGCAGCTTAGGCGGCAACTACAATGAGCAGTTCTTC. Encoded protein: CASSLGGNYNEQFF.